A single sample gave rise to the 19 T cell receptor beta chains below, sequenced in a study of blood T cells in healthy people across ages. With a J-beta primer mix and a sample-barcoded 5' primer, a second PCR ran about 6 to 11 cycles. One entry per CDR3 protein, called by TCRdb with MiXCR from the 5' RACE reads. The profile covers roughly 680,000 distinct CDR3 sequences, with about 50% appearing a single time and roughly 14% taken by the ten largest. Sequencing was performed on blood. These receptors were obtained from a woman older than 75 in good health.

The DNA for the CDR3 is TGTGCCAGCAGACGAGGGGCCGAAGAGACCCAGTACTTC. This translates into CASRRGAEETQYF. This rearrangement joins TRBV7-2 to TRBJ2-5; D may correspond to TRBD1 or TRBD2 (5 bases each). CDR3 length: 13 amino acids. The V gene's germline CDR1 is SGHTA and CDR2 FQGNSA. The V gene lost 6 bases and the J gene lost 3 bases, with 11 bases spanning the gap.

The chain recombines TRBV6-5 with TRBJ2-1; D ambiguous. This CDR3 is built from 14 residues. CDR1 MNHEY and CDR2 SVGAGI come from the germline V gene. Trimming removed 8 bases from V and 9 bases from J, with 20 bases in between. The CDR3: CASSADPRLGEQFF. Written as DNA, the CDR3 is TGTGCCAGCTCGGCGGACCCCCGGCTGGGTGAGCAGTTCTTC.

This clonotype has a count of ten or more. The CDR3 sequence is CASSWRQDRSYNEQFF. The CDR3 bases are TGCGCCAGCAGCTGGAGACAAGATCGCTCCTACAATGAGCAGTTCTTC. The chain combines TRBV5-1 with TRBJ2-1; no firm D call. This CDR3 has 16 residues. Trimming removed 3 bases at V and 0 bases at J, with 13 bases between. From germline, CDR1 is SGHRS and CDR2 YFSETQ.

V and J are TRBV5-1 and TRBJ1-4; 9 bases agree with TRBD1. This CDR3 spans 15 amino acids. With V trimmed by 7 bases and J by 0 bases, 4 bases remained unmatched. Per the germline V gene, CDR1 is SGHRS and CDR2 is YFSETQ. The CDR3 spells CASGGQGTTNEKLFF. CDR3 nucleotides: TGCGCCAGCGGTGGACAGGGGACAACTAATGAAAAACTGTTTTTT. Variable domain in full (rest from reference TRBV5-1 and TRBJ1-4): KAGVTQTPRYLIKTRGQQVTLSCSPISGHRSVSWYQQTPGQGLQFLFEYFSETQRNKGNFPGRFSGRQFSNSRSEMNVSTLELGDSALYLCASGGQGTTNEKLFFGSGTQLSVL.

This chain uses TRBV29-1 with TRBJ2-7; D assignment may be TRBD1 or TRBD2 (6 bases each). The germline gives CDR1 SQVTM, CDR2 ANQGSEA. The germline V and J ends were trimmed by 8 bases and 0 bases, with 20 bases remaining between them. The CDR3 spans 15 residues. CDR3 sequence: CSTSGVGGPSYEQYF. The CDR3 DNA is TGCAGCACATCAGGGGTGGGGGGCCCCTCCTACGAGCAGTACTTC.

V and J are TRBV28 and TRBJ2-7; D call uncertain. Between the trimmed V and J ends, which lost 6 bases and 2 bases, there was a span of 8 bases. The V gene's germline CDR1 is MDHEN and CDR2 SYDVKM. The CDR3 spans 12 residues. CDR3 sequence: CASSRPAYEQYF. CDR3 in DNA: TGTGCCAGCAGCCGCCCAGCCTACGAGCAGTACTTC.

The genes are TRBV7-9 and TRBJ1-2, with 7 bases identical to TRBD1. The CDR3 is made up of 13 amino acids. J gave up 8 bases and V 5 bases, and 8 bases lay outside the gene matches. Looked up from germline, CDR1 is SEHNR and CDR2 is FQNEAQ (reference sequence). In DNA form, the CDR3 reads TGTGCCAGCAGCAACAATGGGGACAGAGGCTACACCTTC. This sequence encodes CASSNNGDRGYTF. The full variable domain, rest sourced from reference TRBV7-9 and TRBJ1-2, is DTGVSQNPRHKITKRGQNVTFRCDPISEHNRLYWYRQTLGQGPEFLTYFQNEAQLEKSRLLSDRFSAERPKGSFSTLEIQRTEQGDSAMYLCASSNNGDRGYTFGSGTRLTVV.

V and J are TRBV3-1 and TRBJ2-7; D gene unclear. The J call could be wrong; TRBJ2-5 is a better fit for the DNA end. From germline, CDR1 is LGHDT and CDR2 YNNKEL (reference sequence). The CDR3 totals 13 residues. The CDR3 DNA follows: TGTGCCACCCGTACGCGCTTAGAAGAGACCCAGTACTTC. Amino acids: CATRTRLEETQYF.

This sequence joins TRBV23-1 and TRBJ2-3; D might be TRBD1 or TRBD2, each matching 6 bases. TRBV23-1 is treated as an ORF (open reading frame) with a function not yet certain. The CDR3 sequence is 16 residues long. V was cut by 11 bases and J by 0 bases, with 21 bases left in between. CDR3 in amino acids: CAAGQPREDSTDTQYF. CDR3 nucleotides: TGCGCCGCCGGACAGCCGAGGGAGGATAGCACAGATACGCAGTATTTT.

This clonotype was seen many times. The chain uses TRBV5-5 and TRBJ2-4, with D perhaps TRBD1 (5 bases). CDR1 and CDR2 from the germline V gene are SGHKS and YYEKEE (reference sequence). The CDR3 totals 16 residues. Trimming removed 1 base at V and 0 bases at J, with 11 bases between. The CDR3 DNA reads TGTGCCAGCAGCTTGACAGGAGACCTAGCCAAAAACATTCAGTACTTC. Protein: CASSLTGDLAKNIQYF.

With regard to this clonotype: A read error is possible here, since a much larger clone lies one base away. The chain combines TRBV20-1 with TRBJ2-3; tentative D call: TRBD2 (7 bases). Trimming shortened V by 4 bases and J by 0 bases, and 14 bases separated the two germline ends. This CDR3 is built from 15 residues. Germline V CDR1 and CDR2: DFQATT, SNEGSKA (reference sequence). CDR3 amino acids: CSAKGGGGSTDTQYF. The CDR3 nucleotides read TGCAGTGCTAAGGGAGGGGGGGGTAGCACAGATACGCAGTATTTT.

This clonotype was observed a few times. CDR3 DNA: TGTGCCTCCAGGGGGACAGGACAGTCCTACGAGCAGTACTTC. Its protein product is CASRGTGQSYEQYF. The chain joins TRBV10-3 to TRBJ2-7; TRBD1 aligns across 8 bases. The CDR3 runs to 14 residues. V trimming: 11 bases; J trimming: 1 base; junction bases outside the gene matches: 10. Germline assignment: CDR1 ENHRY and CDR2 SYGVKD.

This clonotype occurred many times. This chain links TRBV27 with TRBJ2-1; D remains unclear. Germline V lookup: CDR1 MNHEY, CDR2 SMNVEV (reference sequence). This CDR3 is 11 amino acids long. With 7 bases removed from V and 5 bases from J, the gap between germline ends came to 6 bases. For the CDR3, the DNA is TGTGCCAGCAAAGAAAACAATGAGCAGTTCTTC. This gives the protein CASKENNEQFF.

This clonotype was recorded a few times. The V call is TRBV11-2, the J call TRBJ1-3; the D is unclear. Per the germline V gene, CDR1 is SGHAT and CDR2 is FQNNGV. This CDR3 is built from 15 residues. The ends were cut back, 4 bases at V and 2 bases at J, with 12 bases in the middle. CDR3 bases: TGTGCCAGCAGCTACACAGATGGGGCTGGAAACACCATATATTTT. Its protein is CASSYTDGAGNTIYF.

At least ten counts were recorded for this clonotype. The chain couples TRBV25-1 to TRBJ2-1, with TRBD2 matching 9 bases. V trimming: 10 bases; J trimming: 8 bases; junction bases outside the gene matches: 15. The CDR3 contains 15 residues. Germline values: CDR1 MGHDK, CDR2 SYGVNS. The CDR3 region is CATNVGSGRVYEQFF. The DNA of the CDR3 is TGTGCCACCAACGTTGGTAGCGGGAGAGTCTATGAGCAGTTCTTC.

Concerning this clonotype: One junction end does not reproduce the germline sequence, and a read error may be involved. The chain couples TRBV10-3 to TRBJ2-7; 14 nucleotides match TRBD2. The CDR3 consists of 19 residues. Per the germline V gene, CDR1 is ENHRY and CDR2 is SYGVKD. The CDR3 here is CAISESGLAGAGSYNEQYF. In DNA form, the CDR3 reads TGTGCCATTAGTGAGTCGGGACTAGCGGGAGCCGGATCCTACAATGAGCAGTACTTC.

This clonotype was counted once. A much larger clonotype is one base distant, so this may be a read error. J is TRBJ2-3 and V is TRBV25-1, with D maybe TRBD1 (6 bases). V was clipped by 2 bases and J by 5 bases, with 17 bases between them. From germline, CDR1 is MGHDK and CDR2 SYGVNS. The CDR3 is made up of 16 amino acids. CDR3 amino acids: CASSETAQGIRDTQYF. The DNA for the CDR3 is TGTGCCAGCAGTGAAACCGCACAGGGTATACGAGATACGCAGTATTTT.

Details on this clonotype: This may come from a read error, since a much larger clone is one base off. This chain joins TRBV6-5 and TRBJ2-1, with D tentatively TRBD1 (5 bases). Looked up from germline, CDR1 is MNHEY and CDR2 is SVGAGI. The V end lost 5 bases, the J end lost 7 bases, and 12 bases lay between the germline ends. The CDR3 runs to 13 residues. CDR3 DNA: TGTGCCAGCAGTCCCCACCAGGGTAATGAGCAGTTCTTC. It encodes CASSPHQGNEQFF.

The V and J genes are TRBV20-1 and TRBJ2-7, with a tentative D call TRBD2 (5 bases). CDR3 length equals 13 residues. CDR1 is DFQATT and CDR2 is SNEGSKA in the germline V gene (reference sequence). Trimming took 5 bases from V and 0 from J, leaving 11 bases between them. This chain's CDR3 is CSAPKRNSYEQYF. The CDR3 coding sequence is TGCAGTGCTCCCAAGCGGAACTCCTACGAGCAGTACTTC.